What follows describes a single T cell receptor beta chain. No antigen is known for it. PCR primers comprised 60 Vbeta and 13 Jbeta primers. Sequenced by immunoSEQ multiplex PCR; TCRdb stores in-frame clones only, minus some. The data hold 160,000 or so clones, with around four fifths observed a single time. The CDR3 has 14 amino acids. CDR1 is WNHNN and CDR2 is SYGVQD in the germline V gene (reference sequence). V was pared by 9 bases and J by 9 bases, with 14 bases of the junction left unmatched. This specimen belongs to a study of cytomegalovirus exposure and HLA in healthy donors. The overall study: An analysis done earlier identified 117 million unique TCR beta sequences from around 180 million T cells. Among the 370 or so donors who were genotyped, about 80% fell in the genetic ancestry cluster that is associated with self-reported Caucasian donors.

Study observations and caveats: The study flagged 150 to 200 TCR beta chains as cytomegalovirus-associated.

The V gene is TRBV10-1, the J gene TRBJ2-1; 7 nucleotides agree with TRBD2. Sequenced sample: PBMCs. This clonotype was sampled from a male donor in good health and CMV-seronegative. CDR3: CARGRDYTSPEQFF. The CDR3 region has the DNA TGCGCCAGGGGTCGGGACTACACTTCGCCTGAGCAGTTCTTC.